This TCR beta chain was sequenced during a study of blood T cell repertoires in COVID-19. This clone was counted between two and nine times. Authors' data handling: Estimation of nucleated cell counts was performed using reference gene primer amplification. Profiling relied on immunoSEQ multiplex PCR, and the TCRdb table lists in-frame clones only, not all of them. The D gene and trimming were derived from the DNA, and the V and J assignments and clone size from that table. The sample consists of 80,000 to 95,000 clones, approximately 86% of them appearing once. The source is a woman over 75 in a cohort sampled during active or convalescent COVID-19. The sequenced sample was peripheral blood.

CDR3 sequence (DNA): TGTGCCAGCTCACAAGACAGGAACTCCTACGAGCAGTACGTC. It translates to CASSQDRNSYEQYV. The V call is TRBV18, the J call TRBJ2-7, with a tentative D call TRBD1 (6 bases). Germline V CDR1 and CDR2: KGHSH, LQKENI. The V and J ends lost 4 bases and 0 bases respectively, with 10 bases between them. The CDR3 consists of 14 residues.